This T cell receptor beta chain was obtained from a study of beta chain features in type 1 diabetes. Study results and caveats: Moderately but significantly shorter TCRB CDR3s were found in Type 1 diabetes patients in all four CD4+ subsets.

This CDR3 region has 17 residues. V dropped 0 bases and J dropped 2; count of bases not matched to a gene: 7. Germline-derived CDR1 and CDR2 are LGHNA and YSLEER. Remarks on this clone: As yet, its antigen is unknown.

The study reverse transcribed the entire isolated RNA, so it sequenced expressed TCRB transcripts. Generated by immunoSEQ multiplex PCR, the TCRdb table keeps only in-frame clones and is missing some. The sample contains approximately 600,000 clones, 9.5% to 15% of which appear only once. The genes are TRBV4-3 and TRBJ2-3; 8 nucleotides agree with TRBD2. Sequencing was performed on naive CD4+ T cells from blood. The sequence was obtained from a man aged 25-45 years with type 1 diabetes. As DNA, the CDR3 is TGCGCCAGCAGCCAAGATTATCGGCGGGGGGACACAGATACGCAGTATTTT. It specifies CASSQDYRRGDTDTQYF.